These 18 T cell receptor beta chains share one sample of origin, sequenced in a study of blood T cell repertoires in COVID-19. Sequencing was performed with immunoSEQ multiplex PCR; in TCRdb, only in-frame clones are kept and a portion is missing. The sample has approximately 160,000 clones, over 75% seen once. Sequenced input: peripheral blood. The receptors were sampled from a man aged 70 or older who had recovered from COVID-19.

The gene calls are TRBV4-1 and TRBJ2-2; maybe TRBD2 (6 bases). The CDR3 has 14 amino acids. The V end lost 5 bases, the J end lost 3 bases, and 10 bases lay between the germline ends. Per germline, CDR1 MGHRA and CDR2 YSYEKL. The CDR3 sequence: CASSLRGHTGELFF. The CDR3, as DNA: TGCGCCAGCAGCTTGCGGGGCCACACCGGGGAGCTGTTTTTT.

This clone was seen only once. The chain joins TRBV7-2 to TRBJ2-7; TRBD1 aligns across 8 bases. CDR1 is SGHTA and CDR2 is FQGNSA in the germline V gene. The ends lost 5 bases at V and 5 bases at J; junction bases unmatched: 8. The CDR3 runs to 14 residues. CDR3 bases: TGTGCCAGCAGCAGGGGACAGGCGTTTAACGAGCAGTACTTC. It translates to CASSRGQAFNEQYF. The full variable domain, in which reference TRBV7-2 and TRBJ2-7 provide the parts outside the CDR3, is GAGVSQSPSNKVTEKGKDVELRCDPISGHTALYWYRQSLGQGLEFLIYFQGNSAPDKSGLPSDRFSAERTGGSVSTLTIQRTQQEDSAVYLCASSRGQAFNEQYFGPGTRLTVT.

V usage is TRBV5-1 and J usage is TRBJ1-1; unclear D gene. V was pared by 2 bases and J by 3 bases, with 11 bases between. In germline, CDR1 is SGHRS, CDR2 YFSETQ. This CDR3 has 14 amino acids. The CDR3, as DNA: TGCGCCAGCAGCTTTGACGGGTTGGACACTGAAGCTTTCTTT. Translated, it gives CASSFDGLDTEAFF.

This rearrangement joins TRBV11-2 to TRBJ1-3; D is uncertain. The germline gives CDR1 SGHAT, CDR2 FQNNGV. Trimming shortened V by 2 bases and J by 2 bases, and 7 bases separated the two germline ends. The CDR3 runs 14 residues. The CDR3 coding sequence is TGTGCCAGCAGCTTATGGGGAGCTGGAAACACCATATATTTT. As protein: CASSLWGAGNTIYF.

The CDR3 protein is CASSRTGGGGGQPQHF. CDR3 sequence (DNA): TGTGCCAGCAGTAGGACAGGGGGCGGTGGGGGTCAGCCCCAGCATTTT. The V call is TRBV5-5, the J call TRBJ1-5; 11 nucleotides match TRBD1. V gave up 5 bases and J gave up 6 bases; unmatched junction bases: 10. This CDR3 has 16 residues. Germline loops: CDR1 SGHKS, CDR2 YYEKEE (reference sequence).

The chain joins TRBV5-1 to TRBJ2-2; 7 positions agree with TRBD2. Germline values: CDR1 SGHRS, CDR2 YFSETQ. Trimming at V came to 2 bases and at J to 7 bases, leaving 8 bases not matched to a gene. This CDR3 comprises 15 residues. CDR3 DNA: TGCGCCAGCAGCTTCTGGACTAGGCGAGGCGGGGAGCTGTTTTTT. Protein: CASSFWTRRGGELFF.

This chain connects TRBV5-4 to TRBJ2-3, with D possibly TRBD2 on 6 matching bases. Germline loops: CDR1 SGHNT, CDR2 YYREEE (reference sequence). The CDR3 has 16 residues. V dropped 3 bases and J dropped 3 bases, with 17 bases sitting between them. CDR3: CASSSYSGVGTDTQYF. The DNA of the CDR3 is TGTGCCAGCAGCTCTTACTCGGGAGTTGGGACAGATACGCAGTATTTT.

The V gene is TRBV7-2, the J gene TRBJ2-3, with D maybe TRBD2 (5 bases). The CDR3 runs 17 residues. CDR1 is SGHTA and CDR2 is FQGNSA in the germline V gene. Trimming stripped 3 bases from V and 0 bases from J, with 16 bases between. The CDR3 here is CASSLGRRSGSTDTQYF. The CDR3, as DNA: TGTGCCAGCAGCTTGGGTCGGCGGAGCGGTAGCACAGATACGCAGTATTTT.

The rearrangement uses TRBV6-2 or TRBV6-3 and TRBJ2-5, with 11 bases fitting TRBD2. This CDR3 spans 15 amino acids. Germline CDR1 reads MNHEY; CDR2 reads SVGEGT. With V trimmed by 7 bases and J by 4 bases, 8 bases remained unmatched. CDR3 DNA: TGTGCCAGCACCCCCGGTACTAGCGGGAGAGAGACCCAGTACTTC. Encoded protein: CASTPGTSGRETQYF.

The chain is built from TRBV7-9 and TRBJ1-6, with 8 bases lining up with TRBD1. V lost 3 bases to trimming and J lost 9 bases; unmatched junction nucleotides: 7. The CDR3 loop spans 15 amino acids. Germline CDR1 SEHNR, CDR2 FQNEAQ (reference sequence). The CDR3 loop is CASSLSGGFISPLHF. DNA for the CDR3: TGTGCCAGCAGCTTGTCAGGGGGCTTCATTTCACCCCTCCACTTT. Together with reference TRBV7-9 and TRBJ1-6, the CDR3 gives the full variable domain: DTGVSQNPRHKITKRGQNVTFRCDPISEHNRLYWYRQTLGQGPEFLTYFQNEAQLEKSRLLSDRFSAERPKGSFSTLEIQRTEQGDSAMYLCASSLSGGFISPLHFGNGTRLTVT.

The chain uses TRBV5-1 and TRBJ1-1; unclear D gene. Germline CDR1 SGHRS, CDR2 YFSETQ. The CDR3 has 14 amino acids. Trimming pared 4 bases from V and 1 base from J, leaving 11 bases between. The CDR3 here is CASSPNGENTEAFF. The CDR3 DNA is TGCGCCAGCAGCCCTAACGGGGAGAACACTGAAGCTTTCTTT.

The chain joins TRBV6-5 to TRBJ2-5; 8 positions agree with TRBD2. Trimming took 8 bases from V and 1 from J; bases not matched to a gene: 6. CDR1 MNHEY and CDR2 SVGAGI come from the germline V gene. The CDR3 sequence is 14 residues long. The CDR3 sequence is CASRVAGIQETQYF. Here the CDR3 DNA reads TGTGCCAGCCGGGTAGCGGGAATCCAAGAGACCCAGTACTTC.

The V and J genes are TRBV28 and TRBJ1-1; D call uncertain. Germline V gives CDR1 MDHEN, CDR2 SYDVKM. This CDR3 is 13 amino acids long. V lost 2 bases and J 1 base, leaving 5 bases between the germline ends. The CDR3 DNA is TGTGCCAGCAGTTTACAGGAGAACACTGAAGCTTTCTTT. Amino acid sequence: CASSLQENTEAFF.

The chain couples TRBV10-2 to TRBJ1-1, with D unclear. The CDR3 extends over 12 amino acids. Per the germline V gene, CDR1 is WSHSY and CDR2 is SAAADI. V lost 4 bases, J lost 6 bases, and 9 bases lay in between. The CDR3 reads CASSVQRAEAFF. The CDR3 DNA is TGCGCCAGCAGTGTTCAGAGGGCTGAAGCTTTCTTT.

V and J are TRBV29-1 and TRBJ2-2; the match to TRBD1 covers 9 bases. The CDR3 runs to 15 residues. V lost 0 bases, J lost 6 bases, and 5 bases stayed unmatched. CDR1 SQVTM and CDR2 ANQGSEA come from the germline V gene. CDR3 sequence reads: CSVEDLRTGAGELFF. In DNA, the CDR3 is TGCAGCGTTGAAGATCTTAGGACAGGGGCCGGGGAGCTGTTTTTT.

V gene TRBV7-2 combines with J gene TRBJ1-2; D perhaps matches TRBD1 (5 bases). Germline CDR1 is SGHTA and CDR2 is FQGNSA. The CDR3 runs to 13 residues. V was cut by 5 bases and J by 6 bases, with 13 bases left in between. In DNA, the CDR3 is TGTGCCAGCAGCCCCGGGGGGGTAGATGGCTACACCTTC. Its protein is CASSPGGVDGYTF. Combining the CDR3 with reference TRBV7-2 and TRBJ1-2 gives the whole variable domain GAGVSQSPSNKVTEKGKDVELRCDPISGHTALYWYRQSLGQGLEFLIYFQGNSAPDKSGLPSDRFSAERTGGSVSTLTIQRTQQEDSAVYLCASSPGGVDGYTFGSGTRLTVV.

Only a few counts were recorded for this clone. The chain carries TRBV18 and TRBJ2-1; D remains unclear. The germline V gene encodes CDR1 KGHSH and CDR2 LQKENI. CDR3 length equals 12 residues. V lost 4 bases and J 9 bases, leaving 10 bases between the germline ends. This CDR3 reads CASSLPSVEQFF. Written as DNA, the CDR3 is TGTGCCAGCTCACTTCCCTCGGTTGAGCAGTTCTTC.

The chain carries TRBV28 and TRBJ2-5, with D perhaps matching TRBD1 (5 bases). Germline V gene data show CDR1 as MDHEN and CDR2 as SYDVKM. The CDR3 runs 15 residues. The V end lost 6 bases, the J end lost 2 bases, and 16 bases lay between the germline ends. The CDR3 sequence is CASSRPGARQETQYF. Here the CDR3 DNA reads TGTGCCAGCAGCCGCCCTGGGGCCAGGCAAGAGACCCAGTACTTC.